These 14 T cell receptor beta chains were all obtained from the same sample, sequenced in a study of human T cells and chemical hapten exposure. TCRdb recomputed calls from the RACE reads with MiXCR, one row per CDR3 protein. The profile shows 130,000 or so distinct CDR3 sequences, roughly 9% of them singletons. The time point denotes: healthy volunteer bleed at 2 weeks. Total RNA was extracted from unfractionated whole blood. The material sequenced was whole blood. Receptors were obtained from a male donor in good health. Some clones in this sample may be carry-over from other donors' samples.

This clonotype was seen repeatedly, ten times or more. The chain couples TRBV7-6 to TRBJ1-1, with TRBD1 matching 7 bases. The CDR3 is made up of 14 amino acids. From germline, CDR1 is SGHVS and CDR2 FNYEAQ. V dropped 1 base and J dropped 3; count of bases not matched to a gene: 2. This CDR3 is CASSLVDRDTEAFF. CDR3 bases: TGTGCCAGCAGCTTAGTCGACAGGGACACTGAAGCTTTCTTT. Full variable domain (outside the CDR3, taken from reference TRBV7-6 and TRBJ1-1): GAGVSQSPRYKVTKRGQDVALRCDPISGHVSLYWYRQALGQGPEFLTYFNYEAQQDKSGLPNDRFSAERPEGSISTLTIQRTEQRDSAMYRCASSLVDRDTEAFFGQGTRLTVV.

This clonotype was counted at least ten times. This chain links TRBV20-1 with TRBJ2-1; 7 positions match TRBD2. The CDR3 totals 14 residues. Germline V gene data show CDR1 as DFQATT and CDR2 as SNEGSKA (reference sequence). The V segment lost 0 bases and the J segment 8 bases; nucleotides outside the gene matches: 7. CDR3 sequence reads: CSARDWGGSDEQFF. As DNA, the CDR3 is TGCAGTGCTAGAGATTGGGGGGGGAGTGATGAGCAGTTCTTC.

The chain uses TRBV12-3 or TRBV12-4 and TRBJ1-5; D perhaps matches TRBD1 (5 bases). The V end lost 5 bases, the J end lost 4 bases, and 12 bases lay between the germline ends. The CDR3 covers 14 residues. In DNA, the CDR3 is TGTGCCAGCAGTGAAGACAGATTAAATCAGCCCCAGCATTTT. This encodes CASSEDRLNQPQHF.

In DNA form, the CDR3 reads TGTGCCAGCAGTTTAGGACAGGACCTCTACAATGAGCAGTTCTTC. Residues: CASSLGQDLYNEQFF. J is TRBJ2-1 and V is TRBV12-3 or TRBV12-4, with D tentatively TRBD1 (6 bases). V gave up 1 base and J gave up 3 bases, with 10 bases separating them. The length of the CDR3 is 15 residues.

The chain links TRBV24-1 to TRBJ2-2; 10 nucleotides match TRBD1. Unmatched junction bases numbered 17, after V lost 5 bases and J lost 6 bases. CDR3 length: 19 residues. Per germline, CDR1 KGHDR and CDR2 SFDVKD. This CDR3 is CATSAATGTGDNSAGELFF. The CDR3, as DNA: TGTGCCACCAGTGCGGCAACCGGGACAGGGGATAATTCCGCCGGGGAGCTGTTTTTT.

The chain couples TRBV12-3 or TRBV12-4 to TRBJ1-5; TRBD1 might be the D (6 bases). This CDR3 has 14 amino acids. Between the trimmed V and J ends, which lost 5 bases and 1 base, there was a span of 9 bases. The chain's CDR3 is CASSRQGSNQPQHF. CDR3 nucleotides: TGTGCCAGCAGTCGGCAGGGGAGCAATCAGCCCCAGCATTTT.

Notes on this clonotype: One base away lies a much larger clone, so this may be a sequencing read error. The CDR3 coding sequence is TGTGCCAGCAGTGACTCTGGGCCTTCGGGGGAGCCGTTTTTT. Its translation: CASSDSGPSGEPFF. The gene calls are TRBV6-4 and TRBJ2-2, with D perhaps TRBD2 (6 bases). The CDR3 extends over 14 amino acids. Germline V gene sequence: CDR1 MRHNA, CDR2 SNTAGT.

The CDR3 DNA reads as TGTGCCAGCAGTACCTGGACCATTCCCTACGAGCAGTACTTC. Translating it yields CASSTWTIPYEQYF. The rearrangement uses TRBV2 and TRBJ2-7; no clear D gene. Germline assignment: CDR1 SNHLY and CDR2 FYNNEI. The CDR3 is made up of 14 amino acids. Trimming removed 5 bases at V and 2 bases at J, with 13 bases between.

This clonotype was observed at least ten times. The rearrangement uses TRBV20-1 and TRBJ2-7, with a possible D match to TRBD1 (6 bases). Germline V gene sequence: CDR1 DFQATT, CDR2 SNEGSKA (reference sequence). V lost 1 base and J 3 bases, leaving 10 bases between the germline ends. The CDR3 has 13 residues. The CDR3 bases are TGCAGTGCTAGAGGGGGGACATACTACGAGCAGTACTTC. Translated: CSARGGTYYEQYF.

The sample holds a few counts of this clonotype. The chain recombines TRBV5-6 with TRBJ1-5; the D is unclear. Between the trimmed V and J ends, which lost 0 bases and 1 base, there was a span of 8 bases. The germline V gene encodes CDR1 SGHDT and CDR2 YYEEEE. This CDR3 has 15 amino acids. CDR3 amino acids: CASSLGGWSNQPQHF. CDR3 sequence (DNA): TGTGCCAGCAGCTTGGGGGGTTGGAGCAATCAGCCCCAGCATTTT. The whole variable domain, remainder taken from reference TRBV5-6 and TRBJ1-5, is DAGVTQSPTHLIKTRGQQVTLRCSPKSGHDTVSWYQQALGQGPQFIFQYYEEEERQRGNFPDRFSGHQFPNYSSELNVNALLLGDSALYLCASSLGGWSNQPQHFGDGTRLSIL.

The chain has TRBV12-3 or TRBV12-4 and TRBJ1-1, with 7 bases matching TRBD1. Trimming removed 6 bases from V and 4 bases from J; junction bases left unmatched: 11. The CDR3 runs 15 residues. The CDR3 sequence: CASSLSGTESTEAFF. CDR3 DNA sequence: TGTGCCAGCAGCCTTTCCGGGACAGAAAGCACTGAAGCTTTCTTT.

This chain connects TRBV6-1 to TRBJ1-1; a possible D gene is TRBD1 (5 bases). The CDR3 is 13 amino acids. Germline V gene sequence: CDR1 MNHNS, CDR2 SASEGT. V dropped 2 bases and J dropped 4 bases, with 8 bases sitting between them. This chain's CDR3 is CASSELGATEAFF. The CDR3 DNA follows: TGTGCCAGCAGTGAATTAGGGGCCACTGAAGCTTTCTTT.

This clonotype was counted many times. J is TRBJ2-3 and V is TRBV12-5; D is unresolved. There are 15 residues in the CDR3. Trimming shortened V by 2 bases and J by 2 bases, and 11 bases separated the two germline ends. The germline gives CDR1 LGHNT, CDR2 FRNRAP. The CDR3 nucleotides are TGTGCTAGTGGTTTGCGACCCAGAATCACAGATACGCAGTATTTT. Amino acid sequence: CASGLRPRITDTQYF. The full variable domain, completed using reference TRBV12-5 and TRBJ2-3, is DARVTQTPRHKVTEMGQEVTMRCQPILGHNTVFWYRQTMMQGLELLAYFRNRAPLDDSGMPKDRFSAEMPDATLATLKIQPSEPRDSAVYFCASGLRPRITDTQYFGPGTRLTVL.

In this sample, this clonotype turned up a few times. The rearrangement links TRBV27 to TRBJ2-1; 8 nucleotides match TRBD2. In germline, CDR1 is MNHEY, CDR2 SMNVEV (reference sequence). Trimming removed 2 bases from V and 5 bases from J; junction bases left unmatched: 5. CDR3 length: 15 amino acids. CDR3 DNA sequence: TGTGCCAGCAGTTTAGGGTTTAGCGGGGACAATGAGCAGTTCTTC. Translated: CASSLGFSGDNEQFF.